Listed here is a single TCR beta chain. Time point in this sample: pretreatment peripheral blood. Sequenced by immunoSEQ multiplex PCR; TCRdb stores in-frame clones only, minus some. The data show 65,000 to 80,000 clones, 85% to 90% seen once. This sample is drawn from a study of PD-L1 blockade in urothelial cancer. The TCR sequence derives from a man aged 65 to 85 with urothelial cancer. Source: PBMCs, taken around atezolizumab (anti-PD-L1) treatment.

CDR3: CASSELAGTGETQYF. The CDR3 bases are TGCGCCAGCAGTGAATTAGCGGGGACAGGGGAGACCCAGTACTTC. This chain links TRBV10-2 with TRBJ2-5; tentative D call: TRBD1 (9 bases). The CDR3 is 15 amino acids. Germline CDR1 is WSHSY and CDR2 is SAAADI. V was trimmed by 3 bases and J by 5 bases, leaving 16 bases between them.